A selection of T cell receptor beta chains follows, all from one sample in a study of blood T cell repertoires in COVID-19. Method: immunoSEQ multiplex PCR; TCRdb's copy keeps in-frame clones and lacks some. The sample has approximately 200,000 clones; roughly nine tenths are singletons. Sequencing was carried out using PBMCs or T cells enriched from blood (not recorded which). Receptors were obtained from a man aged 30 to 39 who had recovered from COVID-19. Each CDR3 is given with its conserved first and last residue. Fields, in order: V gene, clone size, J gene, D gene, CDR3 protein, CDR3 DNA. The D gene is left open where the match is weak. Clone size, where shown, is once, few, many, or a class for clones that have expanded.

TRBV5-1,.,TRBJ2-3,.,CASSLAYRSTDTQYF,TGCGCCAGCAGCTTGGCTTACAGAAGCACAGATACGCAGTATTTT
TRBV10-3,once,TRBJ2-7,TRBD1,CAISSGTDSNEQYF,TGTGCCATCAGCTCCGGGACAGACTCCAACGAGCAGTACTTC
TRBV14,.,TRBJ2-7,.,CASSQGRGEQYF,TGTGCCAGCAGCCAAGGGAGGGGCGAGCAGTACTTC
TRBV27,.,TRBJ1-1,.,CASSKQANTEAFF,TGTGCCAGCAGCAAACAGGCGAACACTGAAGCTTTCTTT
TRBV30,.,TRBJ1-1,TRBD1,CAWSVGDRAFF,TGTGCCTGGAGTGTAGGGGACAGAGCTTTCTTT
TRBV6-6,many,TRBJ1-6,.,CAAGQSTNSPLHF,TGTGCCGCCGGACAGAGTACTAATTCACCCCTCCACTTT
TRBV2,.,TRBJ1-6,TRBD1,CASSDRQGNSPLHF,TGTGCCAGCAGTGATAGACAGGGCAATTCACCCCTCCACTTT
TRBV27,few,TRBJ1-2,TRBD1,CASSDRGYGYTF,TGTGCCAGCAGTGACAGGGGCTATGGCTACACCTTC
TRBV28,.,TRBJ1-2,.,CASSRFKGPVSGYGYTF,TGTGCCAGCAGTAGATTTAAAGGACCGGTCTCGGGGTATGGCTACACCTTC
TRBV24-1,.,TRBJ1-5,TRBD1,CATSDFWGTGPQHF,TGTGCCACCAGTGATTTTTGGGGGACAGGGCCCCAGCATTTT
TRBV28,.,TRBJ1-4,TRBD1,CASTPGGQINEKLFF,TGTGCCAGCACCCCAGGGGGGCAGATAAATGAAAAACTGTTTTTT
TRBV7-9,.,TRBJ2-3,TRBD2,CASSPNGLGGATDTQYF,TGTGCCAGCAGCCCCAATGGCCTCGGGGGGGCAACAGATACGCAGTATTTT
TRBV7-2,.,TRBJ2-7,TRBD2,CASTGGPYEQYF,TGTGCCAGTACGGGAGGGCCTTACGAGCAGTACTTC
TRBV25-1,.,TRBJ1-4,.,CASSESRGGGREKLFF,TGTGCCAGCAGTGAATCCCGAGGGGGGGGTCGTGAAAAACTGTTTTTT
TRBV30,.,TRBJ2-7,.,CAWSMTGYEQYF,TGTGCCTGGAGCATGACTGGCTACGAGCAGTACTTC
TRBV24-1,.,TRBJ2-1,.,CATSDLRGSRREVSYNEQFF,TGTGCCACCAGTGATTTGCGAGGGTCCCGGCGGGAAGTCTCCTACAATGAGCAGTTCTTC
TRBV6-1,.,TRBJ1-1,.,CASSEFRVGTEAFF,TGTGCCAGCAGTGAATTTCGGGTCGGCACTGAAGCTTTCTTT
TRBV11-3,.,TRBJ1-1,.,CASSLDLGGQAFF,TGTGCCAGCAGCTTAGATTTGGGGGGGCAAGCTTTCTTT
TRBV15,.,TRBJ2-7,TRBD2,CATSFQREINEQYF,TGTGCCACCAGCTTTCAGCGGGAAATTAACGAGCAGTACTTC
TRBV28,.,TRBJ2-7,TRBD2,CASSFASGSYEQYF,TGTGCCAGCAGTTTCGCTAGCGGGTCCTACGAGCAGTACTTC
TRBV19,.,TRBJ2-1,TRBD2,CASSTSGRGYEQFF,TGTGCCAGTAGCACTAGCGGGAGGGGTTATGAGCAGTTCTTC
TRBV9,.,TRBJ1-1,TRBD1,CASSADRVGNTEAFF,TGTGCCAGCAGCGCGGACAGGGTTGGGAACACTGAAGCTTTCTTT